What follows are 28 T cell receptor beta chains derived from one specimen sequenced in a study of neurological immune-mediated disorders (dated by TCRdb to about 2019). The method was 5' RACE. Sequencing instrument: Illumina HiSeq 2500. In TCRdb, the public reads were trimmed at Q25 with fastp and aligned with MiXCR, with productive beta chains retained. Each CDR3 protein gets just one entry, which takes the most common genes and DNA from the rows behind it. The sample profile shows about 46,000 distinct CDR3 sequences; just under 4.5% of them were found once. The top ten clonotypes cover under 6.5% of the sample. The sample taken for sequencing was PBMCs. The receptors shown here come from a woman in her fifties or sixties with multiple sclerosis.

V and J are TRBV7-2 and TRBJ2-1; D is uncertain. This CDR3 is built from 11 residues. Germline CDR1 and CDR2: SGHTA and FQGNSA. V dropped 5 bases and J dropped 3 bases, with 2 bases sitting between them. CDR3 sequence (DNA): TGTGCCAGCAGCATCTACAATGAGCAGTTCTTC. Protein: CASSIYNEQFF.

This rearrangement joins TRBV20-1 to TRBJ1-1; D unclear. Trimming removed 4 bases at V and 0 bases at J, with 9 bases between. In germline, CDR1 is DFQATT, CDR2 SNEGSKA (reference sequence). The length of the CDR3 is 13 residues. CDR3 DNA: TGCAGTGCTAATATAAAGTTGAACACTGAAGCTTTCTTT. Translation gives CSANIKLNTEAFF.

This clonotype was picked up many times. The chain recombines TRBV6-2 or TRBV6-3 with TRBJ2-1; 8 nucleotides match TRBD2. Germline CDR1 and CDR2: MNHEY and SVGEGT. The CDR3 is 15 residues long. The ends lost 8 bases at V and 6 bases at J; junction bases unmatched: 12. CDR3 sequence: CASLPQGLEANEQFF. CDR3 in DNA: TGTGCCAGCTTACCTCAGGGACTAGAGGCCAATGAGCAGTTCTTC.

The table lists this clonotype with a few counts. The V call is TRBV20-1, the J call TRBJ1-5, with D tentatively TRBD1 (6 bases). Deletions cut 2 bases from V and 7 bases from J, with 15 bases between. This CDR3 has 14 residues. The germline V gene has CDR1 DFQATT and CDR2 SNEGSKA (reference sequence). The CDR3, as DNA: TGCAGTGCTAGAACTCTCTCACAGGGACAGCCCCAGCATTTT. Residues: CSARTLSQGQPQHF.

This clonotype came up many times. V gene TRBV7-2 combines with J gene TRBJ2-1; 9 nucleotides line up with TRBD1. The V and J ends lost 5 bases and 9 bases, in that order; junction bases with no gene match: 11. The V gene's germline CDR1 is SGHTA and CDR2 FQGNSA. The CDR3 has 15 residues. The CDR3 DNA is TGTGCCAGCAGCCCGCAGACAGGGGGTTTAAGTGAGCAGTTCTTC. Translated: CASSPQTGGLSEQFF.

The table lists this clonotype with many counts. CDR3 residues: CASSQSGTGNTEAFF. The CDR3 DNA is TGCGCCAGCAGCCAGTCCGGGACAGGGAACACTGAAGCTTTCTTT. The V and J genes are TRBV4-3 and TRBJ1-1; 8 bases align to TRBD1. V shed 3 bases, J shed 1 base, and the junction held 4 bases outside the gene matches. This CDR3 is 15 amino acids long. CDR1 and CDR2 (germline): LGHNA, YSLEER.

The sample holds many counts of this clonotype. The chain uses TRBV7-3 and TRBJ1-1; TRBD1 matches at 8 bases. Germline V lookup: CDR1 SGHTA, CDR2 FQGTGA. This CDR3 has 17 amino acids. V lost 5 bases to trimming and J lost 0 bases; unmatched junction nucleotides: 11. The CDR3 coding sequence is TGTGCCAGCAGCACCGGCGAGACAGGGGCGATGAACACTGAAGCTTTCTTT. Translation gives CASSTGETGAMNTEAFF.

In its sample, this clonotype was seen many times. The chain carries TRBV10-3 and TRBJ2-1; 10 bases fit TRBD2. Germline V CDR1 and CDR2: ENHRY, SYGVKD. This CDR3 comprises 15 residues. Trimming removed 4 bases from V and 1 base from J; junction bases left unmatched: 1. The CDR3 DNA is TGTGCCATCAGTGGGACTAGCGGATCCTACAATGAGCAGTTCTTC. It specifies CAISGTSGSYNEQFF.

Ten or more counts support this clonotype. This chain links TRBV5-4 with TRBJ2-1; maybe TRBD1 (6 bases). Germline CDR1 and CDR2: SGHNT and YYREEE (reference sequence). This CDR3 has 15 amino acids. Trimming stripped 4 bases from V and 4 bases from J, with 15 bases between. The CDR3 bases are TGTGCCAGCAGCACCAGAGGCCAGGGGTACAATGAGCAGTTCTTC. This codes for CASSTRGQGYNEQFF.

This clonotype occurred a few times. CDR3 bases: TGTGCCAGCTCACCGAGTAACGGCCAAGAGACCCAGTACTTC. Protein product: CASSPSNGQETQYF. The chain combines TRBV18 with TRBJ2-5; D unresolved. V was cut by 3 bases and J by 1 base, with 9 bases left in between. CDR3 length equals 14 residues. Germline lookup yields CDR1 KGHSH and CDR2 LQKENI.

This clonotype was found many times. The gene calls are TRBV9 and TRBJ2-5; D is unresolved. CDR1 and CDR2 (germline): SGDLS, YYNGEE. V shed 0 bases and J shed 4 bases, with 10 bases lying between them. CDR3 length: 14 amino acids. The CDR3 protein is CASSVDILGETQYF. The CDR3, as DNA: TGTGCCAGCAGCGTAGACATATTGGGAGAGACCCAGTACTTC.

This clonotype was counted between two and nine times. The V call is TRBV5-1, the J call TRBJ1-1; D is uncertain. Per the germline V gene, CDR1 is SGHRS and CDR2 is YFSETQ. Trimming stripped 1 base from V and 1 base from J, with 5 bases between. CDR3 length: 13 residues. CDR3 amino acids: CASSLYQNTEAFF. CDR3 in DNA: TGCGCCAGCAGCTTGTACCAGAACACTGAAGCTTTCTTT.

This clonotype was counted at least ten times. V and J are TRBV9 and TRBJ1-6; D gene uncertain. V shed 4 bases and J shed 6 bases, with 14 bases lying between them. Germline CDR1 SGDLS, CDR2 YYNGEE. This CDR3 has 15 residues. CDR3 protein: CASSTHSGGNSPLHF. The CDR3, as DNA: TGTGCCAGCAGCACACACAGTGGAGGTAATTCACCCCTCCACTTT.

This clonotype was seen many times. This chain links TRBV20-1 with TRBJ2-3; 8 bases map to TRBD2. This CDR3 region has 13 residues. V trimming: 4 bases; J trimming: 4 bases; junction bases outside the gene matches: 4. Germline lookup yields CDR1 DFQATT and CDR2 SNEGSKA (reference sequence). The CDR3 here is CSATRTSSDTQYF. The CDR3 DNA reads TGCAGTGCTACCAGGACTAGCTCAGATACGCAGTATTTT.

Of note for this clonotype: A read error may account for a junction end that differs from germline. This chain connects TRBV7-2 to TRBJ1-6, with 7 bases identical to TRBD1. Per germline, CDR1 SGHTA and CDR2 FQGNSA. This CDR3 is 15 amino acids long. The CDR3 sequence: CASSIKGGADSPLHF. CDR3 in DNA: TGTGCCAGCAGCATAAAAGGGGGCGCGGATTCACCCCTACACTTT.

The chain couples TRBV12-3 or TRBV12-4 to TRBJ2-3, with 11 nucleotides matching TRBD1. The CDR3 has 15 amino acids. V shed 5 bases, J shed 3 bases, and the junction held 4 bases outside the gene matches. The CDR3 nucleotides are TGTGCCAGCAGTCCCCGGGACAGGGGGACAGATACGCAGTATTTT. Residues: CASSPRDRGTDTQYF.

This clonotype was detected ten times or more. The chain recombines TRBV20-1 with TRBJ2-3; TRBD1 matches 9 bases. V lost 1 base and J lost 6; bases outside the gene matches: 8. This CDR3 has 15 amino acids. Germline V gene data show CDR1 as DFQATT and CDR2 as SNEGSKA (reference sequence). This CDR3 reads CSARARGQGADTQYF. CDR3 DNA: TGCAGTGCTAGAGCTCGGGGACAGGGCGCGGATACGCAGTATTTT.

V and J are TRBV5-1 and TRBJ1-3; D gene ambiguous. The V end lost 0 bases, the J end lost 5 bases, and 6 bases lay between the germline ends. The CDR3 loop spans 13 amino acids. Germline V gene lookup returns CDR1 SGHRS and CDR2 YFSETQ. This CDR3 reads CASSLDSRNTIYF. In DNA, the CDR3 is TGCGCCAGCAGCTTGGACAGTAGAAACACCATATATTTT.

The V and J genes are TRBV7-2 and TRBJ2-2, with 7 bases fitting TRBD1. The CDR3 runs 14 residues. The V segment lost 5 bases and the J segment 6 bases; nucleotides outside the gene matches: 6. Germline lookup yields CDR1 SGHTA and CDR2 FQGNSA. The CDR3 here is CASSAQGYAGELFF. The CDR3 nucleotides are TGTGCCAGCAGCGCACAGGGGTACGCCGGGGAGCTGTTTTTT.

This clonotype was detected ten times or more. This chain links TRBV6-2 or TRBV6-3 with TRBJ2-1; 12 bases agree with TRBD2. Germline values: CDR1 MNHEY, CDR2 SVGEGT. The CDR3 length is 18 residues. V lost 3 bases, J lost 6 bases, and 12 bases stayed unmatched. CDR3: CASSYSPRLAGDRNEQFF. The CDR3 DNA reads as TGTGCCAGCAGTTATTCCCCCAGACTAGCGGGGGATCGCAATGAGCAGTTCTTC.

Turning to this clonotype: A much larger clonotype is one base distant, so this may be a read error. This chain connects TRBV20-1 to TRBJ2-3, with 10 bases aligning to TRBD2. V lost 1 base to trimming and J lost 4 bases; unmatched junction nucleotides: 11. The CDR3 length is 17 residues. Germline V gene sequence: CDR1 DFQATT, CDR2 SNEGSKA (reference sequence). The CDR3 region has the DNA TGCAGTGCTAGAGGTGGGAGCGGGAGGGGTACCTCAGATACGCAGTATTTT. It encodes CSARGGSGRGTSDTQYF.

The V gene is TRBV6-5, the J gene TRBJ1-1; possibly TRBD1 for D (5 bases). Trimming cost V 2 bases and J 12 bases, with 16 bases left between them. The CDR3 is made up of 13 amino acids. Looked up from germline, CDR1 is MNHEY and CDR2 is SVGAGI. CDR3 sequence reads: CASSYPSLGETFF. CDR3 DNA sequence: TGTGCCAGCAGTTACCCCTCGCTGGGGGAGACTTTCTTT.

This clonotype was seen ten or more times. The chain has TRBV6-6 and TRBJ2-2, with D uncertain. V dropped 7 bases and J dropped 0 bases, with 12 bases sitting between them. Germline CDR1 and CDR2: MNHNY and SVGAGI (reference sequence). CDR3 length equals 15 residues. For the CDR3, the DNA is TGTGCCAGCATTTCCCCGCCTGCGAACACCGGGGAGCTGTTTTTT. Translating gives CASISPPANTGELFF.

Many counts were recorded for this clonotype. This chain connects TRBV5-1 to TRBJ2-6; the D is unclear. The CDR3 consists of 14 residues. Germline V lookup: CDR1 SGHRS, CDR2 YFSETQ. V was pared by 0 bases and J by 1 base, with 2 bases between. CDR3 region: CASSLVSGANVLTF. Here the CDR3 DNA reads TGCGCCAGCAGCTTGGTTTCTGGGGCCAACGTCCTGACTTTC.

This clonotype was observed many times. This sequence joins TRBV7-8 and TRBJ1-2, with D possibly matching TRBD1 (6 bases). Germline CDR1 is SGHVS and CDR2 is FQNEAQ. The CDR3 is made up of 15 amino acids. V lost 0 bases to trimming and J lost 8 bases, with 16 bases between them. For the CDR3, the DNA is TGTGCCAGCAGCTTAGCATACAGGGTGACGGGGGGCTACACCTTC. Encoded protein: CASSLAYRVTGGYTF.

CDR3 region: CASSLDAPAYNEQFF. DNA of the CDR3: TGTGCCAGCAGCTTAGATGCGCCCGCCTACAATGAGCAGTTCTTC. This chain uses TRBV7-2 with TRBJ2-1; D remains ambiguous. The CDR3 is 15 residues long. The V and J ends lost 1 base and 2 bases respectively, with 9 bases between them. Germline V gene data show CDR1 as SGHTA and CDR2 as FQGNSA.

Here the CDR3 DNA reads TGTGCCAGCAGCTTAGGGCCGGGACAGGGGGCCGCTAATGAAAAACTGTTTTTT. Its protein is CASSLGPGQGAANEKLFF. V usage is TRBV7-2 and J usage is TRBJ1-4; 12 bases align to TRBD1. CDR3 length: 18 amino acids. Germline CDR1 reads SGHTA; CDR2 reads FQGNSA. The J segment lost 3 bases and the V segment lost 1 base, leaving 6 bases of the junction unmatched.

At least ten counts were recorded for this clonotype. This chain uses TRBV12-3 or TRBV12-4 with TRBJ2-5, with D maybe TRBD2 (5 bases). V lost 3 bases and J 7 bases, leaving 12 bases between the germline ends. The CDR3 totals 13 residues. The CDR3 DNA sequence: TGTGCCAGCAGTTTTCGGGTCGAGGGGACCCAGTACTTC. Amino acids: CASSFRVEGTQYF.